This TCR beta chain was sequenced during a study of PD-1 blockade in classical Hodgkin lymphoma (dated by TCRdb to about 2020). The study in broad terms: Nivolumab dosing was 3 mg/kg intravenously every 2 weeks, continuing until either disease progression or unacceptable toxicity. The study used CyTOF and TCR beta sequencing to define a peripheral blood immune signature of response to PD-1 blockade in classical Hodgkin lymphoma. What the study reported, not specific to this receptor: Baseline diversity similar to that of newly diagnosed patients was observed in trial patients achieving complete response, whereas significantly lower diversity was observed in partial responders and progressors. Only a single clinical trial cohort was studied, and what caused the repertoire differences, possibly disease activity or prior therapy, remained undefined. Patients starting nivolumab less than 1 year after ASCT had lower diversity and were excluded from later analyses to avoid confounding by immune reconstitution. CD4+ but not CD8+ TCR diversity rose significantly by C4D1 (p=0.0027 vs p=0.16), most apparent in complete responders (p=0.02). Newly diagnosed patients were reported to have lower baseline TCR diversity than healthy donors, and relapsed/refractory patients were reported to have lower baseline TCR diversity still.

The time point tag for this specimen amounts to: cycle 1 day 1 (C1D1), immediately before nivolumab initiation. Every trial patient had relapsed after autologous stem cell transplantation, and cohorts A, B and C differed in prior brentuximab vedotin exposure. A total of roughly 60 patients with relapsed/refractory classical Hodgkin lymphoma made up the trial cohort, and each patient's best overall response was complete response, partial response or progressive disease. In the multi-cohort phase II CheckMate 205 trial, trial patients received single-agent nivolumab. An independent review committee assessed best overall response using the 2007 International Working Group response criteria. Trial PBMCs were collected immediately before nivolumab initiation (C1D1) and during therapy at cycle 2 day 1 and cycle 4 day 1. Peripheral blood was collected in 8 mL Vacutainer Cell Preparation Tubes, from which PBMCs were isolated by centrifugation and then cryopreserved.

This clone occurred once. Its recognized antigen is unknown. No base quality values were provided; no much bigger clone lies one nucleotide off. Genomic DNA was extracted with the Qiagen DNeasy kit from unsorted PBMCs and from negatively selected CD4+ and CD8+ fractions. TCR beta CDR3 regions were amplified by immunoSEQ multiplex PCR using primers annealing to V and J segments. Amplification bias was minimized using a synthetic immune receptor repertoire, and residual bias was removed computationally after sequencing. Per the original workflow: Repertoire diversity was quantified as the Shannon entropy index using custom Python scripts. Unsorted, CD4+ and CD8+ repertoires were analyzed separately, except for combined analyses in which CD4+ and CD8+ sequences were merged in silico. A clone counted as expanded when the clone's frequency after treatment rose at least 2-fold relative to C1D1, and clones undetected at baseline were given a pseudocount of 0.5. Clones with 0 or 1 copy at C1D1 were defined as singleton clones, while clones with 2 or more copies were defined as non-singleton clones. Clones expanded in unsorted samples were labelled as CD4+, CD8+ or unknown by matching protein sequences in sorted samples from the same patient. Wilcoxon tests on paired samples were used to test changes in diversity from C1D1 to C4D1. TCRdb took this table from immuneACCESS and kept in-frame rearrangements with V and J called. Such tables lack part of the clones; where checked against another copy, unresolved V genes explain under half of the gap, and the rest is unexplained. The V and J calls and clone size come from that table; D and trimming were worked out from the DNA. The sample data list 13,000 or so clones, and about 80% of these were observed just once. The ten largest account for roughly 3.9% of the sample.

Per the germline V gene (reference sequence), GTSNPN is the CDR1 and SVGIG is the CDR2. The CDR3 runs 13 amino acids, cysteine and phenylalanine included. The kept DNA is CDR3 alone, 39 bases in frame from the first base. V loses 2 bases, J loses 10 bases, and the germline ends lie 15 bases apart. This sequence uses TRBV30 and TRBJ2-1, with the identity of the D gene unclear. The TCR originated in a human donor with classical Hodgkin lymphoma. The sample here was peripheral blood mononuclear cells (PBMCs), taken at baseline. In nucleotides, the sequence is TGTGCCTGGAGTCCAACGGCCGTGCGGGAGCAGTTCTTC. This sequence encodes CAWSPTAVREQFF.